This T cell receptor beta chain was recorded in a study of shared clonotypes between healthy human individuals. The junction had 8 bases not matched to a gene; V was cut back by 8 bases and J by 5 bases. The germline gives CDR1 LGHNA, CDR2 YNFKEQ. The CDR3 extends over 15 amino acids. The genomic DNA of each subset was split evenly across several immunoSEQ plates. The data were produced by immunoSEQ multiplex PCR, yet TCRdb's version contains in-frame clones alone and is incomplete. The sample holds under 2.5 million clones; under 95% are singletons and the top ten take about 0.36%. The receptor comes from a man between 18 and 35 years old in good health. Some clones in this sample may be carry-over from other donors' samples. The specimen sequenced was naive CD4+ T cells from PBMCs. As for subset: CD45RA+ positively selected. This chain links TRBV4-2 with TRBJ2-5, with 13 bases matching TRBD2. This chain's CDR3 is CASREMGLAGETQYF. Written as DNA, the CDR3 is TGTGCCAGCCGAGAGATGGGACTAGCGGGGGAGACCCAGTACTTC.